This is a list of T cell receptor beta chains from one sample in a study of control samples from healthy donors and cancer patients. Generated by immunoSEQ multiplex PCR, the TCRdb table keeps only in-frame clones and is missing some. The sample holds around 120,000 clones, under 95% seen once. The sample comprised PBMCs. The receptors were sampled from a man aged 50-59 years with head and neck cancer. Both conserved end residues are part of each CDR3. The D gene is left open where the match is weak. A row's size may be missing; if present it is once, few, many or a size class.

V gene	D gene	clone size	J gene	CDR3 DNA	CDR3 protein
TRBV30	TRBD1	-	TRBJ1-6	TGTGCCTGGAGTAAAGGACAGGGTTTGAATTCACCCCTCCACTTT	CAWSKGQGLNSPLHF
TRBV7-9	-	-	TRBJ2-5	TGTGCCAGCAGCTTAGGGCAGTCCGCGCGAGAGACCCAGTACTTC	CASSLGQSARETQYF
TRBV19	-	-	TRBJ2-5	TGTGCCAGTAGTAAAGTGTACCAAGAGACCCAGTACTTC	CASSKVYQETQYF
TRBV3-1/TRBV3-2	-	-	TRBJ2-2	TGTGCCAGCCAGAGGGACACCGGGGAGCTGTTTTTT	CASQRDTGELFF
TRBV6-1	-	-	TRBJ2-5	TGTGCCAGCAGTGACCGGGGACCTCCTCAAGAGACCCAGTACTTC	CASSDRGPPQETQYF
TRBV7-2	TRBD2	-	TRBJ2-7	TGTGCCAGCAGCTTAGGTGGGGGGGTTTCAACCTACGAGCAGTACTTC	CASSLGGGVSTYEQYF
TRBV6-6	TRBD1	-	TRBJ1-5	TGTGCCAGCAGTTCCTCGGACAGGGCTCAGCCCCAGCATTTT	CASSSSDRAQPQHF
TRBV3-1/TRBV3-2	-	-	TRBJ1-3	TGTGCCAGCAGCCAAGATTGGTACCAACGTTTT	CASSQDWYQRF
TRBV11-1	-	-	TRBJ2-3	TGTGCCAGCAGCCTAACCGAGGGGGGGCGCGGAGATACGCAGTATTTT	CASSLTEGGRGDTQYF
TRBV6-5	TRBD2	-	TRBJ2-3	TGTGCCAGCAGTTACTCGAGCGGGGGCGGCACAGATACGCAGTATTTT	CASSYSSGGGTDTQYF
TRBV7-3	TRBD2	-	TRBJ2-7	TGTGCCAGCAGCTTTAGCGGGGGGAGCTACGAGCAGTACTTC	CASSFSGGSYEQYF
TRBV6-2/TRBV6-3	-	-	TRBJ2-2	TGTGCCAGCAGTTACCCCGGCACCGGGGAGCTGTTTTTT	CASSYPGTGELFF
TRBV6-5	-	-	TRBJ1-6	TGTGCCGACTTCCAAAGGGGCTTAGGTAATTCACCCCTCCACTTT	CADFQRGLGNSPLHF
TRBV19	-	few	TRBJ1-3	TGTGCCAGTACCGATGGAAACACCATATATTTT	CASTDGNTIYF
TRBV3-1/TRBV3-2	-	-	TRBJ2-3	TGTGCCAGCAGTTACACTCTGTCGGATACGCAGTATTTT	CASSYTLSDTQYF
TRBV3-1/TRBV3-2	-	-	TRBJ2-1	TGTGCCAGCAGCTCACTAGGGAGGAGGGGAAATGAGCAGTTCTTC	CASSSLGRRGNEQFF
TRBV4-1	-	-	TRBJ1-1	TGCGCCAGCGGAGGGGACACTACAAAGAGTTTTAACATTGAAGCTTTCTTT	CASGGDTTKSFNIEAFF
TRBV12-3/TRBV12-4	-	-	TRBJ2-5	TGTGCCAGCAACCTGGGGGGCCAAGAGACCCAGTACTTC	CASNLGGQETQYF
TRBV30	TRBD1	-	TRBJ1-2	TGTGCCTGGAGGAGGACAGGGACGAATGGCTACACCTTC	CAWRRTGTNGYTF
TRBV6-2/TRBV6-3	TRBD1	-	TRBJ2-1	TGTGCCAGCAGTACTATTTGGGACAGGAGCGACAATGAGCAGTTCTTC	CASSTIWDRSDNEQFF
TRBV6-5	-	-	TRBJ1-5	TGTGCCAGCAGTTACACCACAGGGTCGGACCAGCCCCAGCATTTT	CASSYTTGSDQPQHF
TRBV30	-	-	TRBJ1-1	TGTGCCTGGAGGCGGGGACCCACTGAAGCTTTCTTT	CAWRRGPTEAFF
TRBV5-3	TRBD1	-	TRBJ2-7	TGTGCCAGAAGCACAAGATGGACAGGGACTGTTTACGAGCAGTACTTC	CARSTRWTGTVYEQYF
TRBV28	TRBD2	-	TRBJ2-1	TGTGCCAGCAGTTCCGGACTAGCGGGGGGGTCGGTGTGGCAGTTCTTC	CASSSGLAGGSVWQFF
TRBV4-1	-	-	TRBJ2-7	TGTGCCAGCAGCCAAGGCACAGGGCTGGGCGAGCAGTACTTC	CASSQGTGLGEQYF
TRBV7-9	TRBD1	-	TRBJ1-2	TGTGCCAGCAGCCCAGGGACAGGGCGACCTCACTATGGCTACACCTTC	CASSPGTGRPHYGYTF
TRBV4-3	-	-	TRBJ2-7	TGCGCCAGCAGCCAAGAGGGGGGGCGCTACGAGCAGTACTTC	CASSQEGGRYEQYF
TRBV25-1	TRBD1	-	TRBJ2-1	TGTGCCAGCTTGGGACAGGGGTCCTACAATGAGCAGTTCTTC	CASLGQGSYNEQFF
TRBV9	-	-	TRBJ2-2	TGTGCCAGCAGCGTGAATAACGGGGAGCTGTTTTTT	CASSVNNGELFF
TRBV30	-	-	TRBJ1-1	TGTGCCTGGACCCGGCGTTGGCAGAACACTGAAGCTTTCTTT	CAWTRRWQNTEAFF
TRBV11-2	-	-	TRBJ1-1	TGTGCCAGCAGCTCCATTGGGGGTTTCATGAACACTGAAGCTTTCTTT	CASSSIGGFMNTEAFF
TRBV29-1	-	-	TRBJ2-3	TGCAGCGCTTGGCTGTCTAGCACAGATACGCAGTATTTT	CSAWLSSTDTQYF
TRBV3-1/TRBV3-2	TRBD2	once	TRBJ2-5	TGTGCCAGCAGCCGCGCGGGAGCGGGGCCGGAGGGGACCCAGTACTTC	CASSRAGAGPEGTQYF
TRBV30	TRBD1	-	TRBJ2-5	TGTGCCTGTTCACAGACAGGGGGATTAGTAGAGACCCAGTACTTC	CACSQTGGLVETQYF
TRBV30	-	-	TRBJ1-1	TGTGCCTGGAGTCAGGAGCCTTCCACTGAAGCTTTCTTT	CAWSQEPSTEAFF
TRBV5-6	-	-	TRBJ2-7	TGTGCCCCTAGGGCCTCCTACGAGCAGTACTTC	CAPRASYEQYF
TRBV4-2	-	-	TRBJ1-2	TGTGCCAGCAGCCCTTCTGTAGGGAATAACTATGGCTACACCTTC	CASSPSVGNNYGYTF
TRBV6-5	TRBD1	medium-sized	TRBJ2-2	TGTGCCACTCAGGACAGGTTTTCCGGGGAGCTGTTTTTT	CATQDRFSGELFF
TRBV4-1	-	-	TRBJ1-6	TGCGCCAGCAGCCACTCCGGGACGCCACTTAATTCACCCCTCCACTTT	CASSHSGTPLNSPLHF
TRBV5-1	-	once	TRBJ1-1	TGCGCCAGCAGCGCGGGGCTGAACACTGAAGCTTTCTTT	CASSAGLNTEAFF
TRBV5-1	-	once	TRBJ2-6	TGCGCCAGCAGCTTGACTGGCTCTGGGGCCAACGTCCTGACTTTC	CASSLTGSGANVLTF
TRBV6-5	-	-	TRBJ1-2	TGTGCCAGCAATAATGGGGGGGGCTATGGCTACACCTTC	CASNNGGGYGYTF
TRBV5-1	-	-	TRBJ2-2	TGCGCCAGCAGCCGACAGACGGGGGACTCCTCCGGGGAGCTGTTTTTT	CASSRQTGDSSGELFF
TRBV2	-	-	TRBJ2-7	TGTGCCAGCAGTGAAAGGGCTCCGGCGACCTACGAGCAGTACTTC	CASSERAPATYEQYF